This T cell receptor (beta chain) was observed in a study of blood T cell repertoires in COVID-19. Profiling relied on immunoSEQ multiplex PCR, and the TCRdb table lists in-frame clones only, not all of them. The sample carries about 80,000 clones, 83% recorded once. After removal of 6 bases from V and 2 bases from J, the junction contained 8 bases not matched to a gene. The CDR3 length is 15 residues. Germline loops: CDR1 MDHEN, CDR2 SYDVKM. The sequence was collected from an elderly man with active or convalescent COVID-19. The chain recombines TRBV28 with TRBJ2-3, with 7 bases identical to TRBD2. The source material was peripheral blood. Here the CDR3 DNA reads TGTGCCAGCAGCCCCCCAGCGGGGAACACAGATACGCAGTATTTT. Translation gives CASSPPAGNTDTQYF.